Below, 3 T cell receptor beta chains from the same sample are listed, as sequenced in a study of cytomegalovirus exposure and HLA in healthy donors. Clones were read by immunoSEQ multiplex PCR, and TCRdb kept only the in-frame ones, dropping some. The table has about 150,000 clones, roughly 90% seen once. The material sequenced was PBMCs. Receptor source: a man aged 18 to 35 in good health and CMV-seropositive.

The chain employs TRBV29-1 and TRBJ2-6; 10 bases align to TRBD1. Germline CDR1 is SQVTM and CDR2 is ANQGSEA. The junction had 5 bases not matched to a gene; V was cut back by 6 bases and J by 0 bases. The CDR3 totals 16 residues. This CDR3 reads CSVSGQGLSGANVLTF. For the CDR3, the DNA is TGCAGCGTCTCGGGACAGGGGCTCTCTGGGGCCAACGTCCTGACTTTC.

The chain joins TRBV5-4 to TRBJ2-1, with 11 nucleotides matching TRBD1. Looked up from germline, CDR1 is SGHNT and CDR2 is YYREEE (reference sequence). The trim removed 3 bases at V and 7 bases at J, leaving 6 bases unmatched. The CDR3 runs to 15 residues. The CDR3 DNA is TGTGCCAGCAGCTCCGGACAGGGGGCGAGGAATGAGCAGTTCTTC. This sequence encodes CASSSGQGARNEQFF. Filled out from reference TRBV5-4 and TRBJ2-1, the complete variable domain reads ETGVTQSPTHLIKTRGQQVTLRCSSQSGHNTVSWYQQALGQGPQFIFQYYREEENGRGNFPPRFSGLQFPNYSSELNVNALELDDSALYLCASSSGQGARNEQFFGPGTRLTVL.

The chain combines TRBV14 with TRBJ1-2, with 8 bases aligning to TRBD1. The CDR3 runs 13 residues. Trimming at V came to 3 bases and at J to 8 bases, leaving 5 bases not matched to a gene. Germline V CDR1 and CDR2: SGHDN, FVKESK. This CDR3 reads CASSHRQGRGYTF. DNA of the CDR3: TGTGCCAGCAGCCACCGACAGGGGCGAGGCTACACCTTC.